This T cell receptor beta chain appears in the sequencing data of a study of vaccination and CD4 T cells after COVID-19 (dated by TCRdb to the early 2020s). Turning to the overall study: The convalescent cohort included six males and four females, with two Hispanic individuals, seven Caucasians, two Asians and one multiracial person. Two doses of either the Pfizer-BioNTech BNT162b2 vaccine (n=8) or the Moderna mRNA-1273 vaccine (n=2) were administered to participants. Post-COVID blood samples were collected from convalescent patients a median of about 92 days after diagnosis, with a range of about 30 to 180 days. The time from the second vaccine dose to post-vaccine blood sampling had a median of roughly 79 days and ranged from about 14 to 241 days. Overlapping spike peptide pools from SARS-CoV-2 and from the common cold coronaviruses HCoV-NL63, HCoV-OC43 and HCoV-229E were used as culture stimuli. As controls, cultures received a CEFX viral epitope pool (the positive control), an HIV-1 Nef peptide pool (the negative control), or no peptide at all. In ten to eleven COVID-19 convalescent patients and 4 infection-naive healthy vaccine recipients, the spike-specific CD4+ TCR repertoire before mRNA vaccination was compared with the repertoire after mRNA vaccination. An earlier paper using these donors assessed, at the TCR clonotype level, memory CD4+ T cell crossreactivity between SARS-CoV-2 and common cold coronavirus spike proteins. Here is what the overall study found, with its caveats: Although the median number of SARS-CoV-2-reactive clonotypes went up from more than 20 after infection to 38 after vaccination, the increase was not significant. Relatively few convalescent patients were included in the study, and early timepoints after natural infection were not analyzed. Of the vaccine-specific clones found in convalescent patients, nearly all (304 of 307) were mono-reactive for SARS-CoV-2 spike instead of being cross-reactive with common cold coronaviruses. In convalescent patients, a median 86.3% of post-vaccine SARS-CoV-2-reactive clones were detected only after vaccination, and vaccine-specific priming was suggested by this finding.

V sheds 9 bases and J sheds 6 bases, leaving 13 bases between their ends. Including the terminal cysteine and phenylalanine, the CDR3 comprises 12 residues. CDR3 DNA only is kept here, 36 bases in frame from base 1. For CDR1 and CDR2, the germline V gene (reference sequence) lists LNHDA and SQIVND. The receptor library was made with PCR. TCR sequencing of DNA from cultured CD4+ T cells used the Oncomine TCR Beta short-read assay at the Johns Hopkins FTIC core. The QIAamp micro DNA kit was used to extract genomic DNA from the cultured CD4+ T cells. Oncomine TCR Beta libraries from cultured CD4+ T cells were pooled using unique dual indexes and sequenced on an Illumina iSeq 100. The study's own analysis went as follows. Non-productive sequences were filtered out, and CDR3s that did not start with C, did not end with F or W, or were shorter than 7 amino acids were discarded. Antigen-specific clonotypes were identified with the MANAFEST web application by comparing peptide-stimulated wells with reference and other culture wells. For a clone to be called positive, the clone needed an FDR below 0.05, an odds ratio above 5, and a productive frequency above 0.1% in at least two of three replicate wells. A clonotype counted as cross-reactive if it showed significant expansion both in the SARS-CoV-2 spike wells and in at least one common cold coronavirus spike condition. CDR3 homology was assessed with Levenshtein distances (stringdist) and unrooted phylogenetic trees (ape) in R version 3.6.1. Starting from the raw public reads, TCRdb applied fastp trimming at Q25, assembled clones with MiXCR and retained in-frame beta chains. Rows with one shared CDR3 protein collapse into an entry with the most common genes and DNA. It is TCRdb's table, rather than the study itself, that gives the V and J calls and clone size. In this sample the table shows around 7,000 distinct CDR3 sequences, roughly a third of which occur a single time. The ten largest clones capture under 13% of the sample.

As regards this clonotype: Its specific antigen is unknown. No per-base quality is available; no much larger clone lies one base away.

Reading the label with the study, this specimen's treatment or condition is: approximately 9-day PBMC culture with coronavirus spike peptide pools or control peptides (ViraFEST assay). CD4+ T cells from unexposed donors were collected before the COVID-19 pandemic (2011-2018). To expand antigen-specific T cells with peptide pools and then pick out the expanded clonotypes through TCR sequencing, the study relied on the ViraFEST assay. Each well held about 2.2 million PBMCs cultured in IMDM containing about 5% human AB serum and roughly 9.7 IU/ml IL-2, with roughly 9.2 ug/ml peptide pools added. Half of the culture medium was replaced with fresh IL-2-containing medium on days 3 and 7. After approximately eleven days of culture, CD4+ T cells were isolated by negative selection with the EasySep CD4+ T cell isolation kit. As far as cell numbers permitted, CD4+ T cells from unexposed donors were tested for reactivity against SARS-CoV-2 S and N as well as four spike pools from common cold coronaviruses. PBMCs were separated from whole blood using Ficoll-Paque Plus gradient centrifugation and then either used fresh or cryopreserved at -140C. In general, triplicate wells were set up for every culture condition. Leukapheresis product for the unexposed donors was bought commercially.

The TCR was taken from a human donor in good health. The specimen was CD4+ T cells from blood, cultured in vitro. This chain joins TRBV19 to TRBJ2-3; possibly the D gene is TRBD2, per 5 matching bases. The CDR3 protein: CASRLSGDTQYF. The DNA sequence is as follows: TGTGCCAGCCGCCTTTCGGGGGATACGCAGTATTTT.